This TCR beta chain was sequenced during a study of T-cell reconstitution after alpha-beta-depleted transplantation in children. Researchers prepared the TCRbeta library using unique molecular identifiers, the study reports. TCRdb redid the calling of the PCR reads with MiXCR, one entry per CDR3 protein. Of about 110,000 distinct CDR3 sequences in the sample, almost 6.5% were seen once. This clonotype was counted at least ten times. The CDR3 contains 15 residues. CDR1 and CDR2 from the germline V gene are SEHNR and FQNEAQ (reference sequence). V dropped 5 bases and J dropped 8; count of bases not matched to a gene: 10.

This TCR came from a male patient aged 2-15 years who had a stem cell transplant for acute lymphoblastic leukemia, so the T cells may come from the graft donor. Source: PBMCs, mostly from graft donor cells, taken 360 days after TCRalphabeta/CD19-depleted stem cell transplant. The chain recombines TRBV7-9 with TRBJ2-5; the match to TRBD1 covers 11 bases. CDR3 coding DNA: TGTGCCAGCAGCAAGTGGACAGGGGGCCTAAATACCCAGTACTTC. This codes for CASSKWTGGLNTQYF.